These 4 T cell receptor beta chains were sequenced from one sample in a study of T-cell memory formation after mild COVID-19. TCRdb re-derived calls from the 5' RACE reads in MiXCR, one entry per CDR3 protein. The sample includes over 350,000 distinct CDR3 sequences, 16% of them seen just once. Sequencing used PBMCs or a T cell subset sorted from them (not recorded which). The receptor source for this set is a man between 18 and 35 years old who had mild COVID-19 (a few samples of this study predate the infection). Cell type and time point are not known.

The rearrangement joins TRBV6-2 or TRBV6-3 to TRBJ2-3; TRBD2 matches 8 bases. J was trimmed by 5 bases and V by 6 bases; bases with no gene match: 7. CDR1 is MNHEY and CDR2 is SVGEGT in the germline V gene. The CDR3 has 14 amino acids. CDR3 DNA: TGTGCCAGCAGCCCGACTAGCGCCCAAGATACGCAGTATTTT. Translating gives CASSPTSAQDTQYF.

Many counts were recorded for this clonotype. The chain has TRBV6-5 and TRBJ2-7, with TRBD2 matching over 11 bases. Germline CDR1 MNHEY, CDR2 SVGAGI. The CDR3 length is 17 residues. With 8 bases clipped from V and 0 bases from J, the junction kept 12 bases outside the gene matches. CDR3 region: CASGWLAGGKSSYEQYF. In DNA, the CDR3 is TGTGCCAGCGGGTGGCTAGCGGGGGGAAAAAGCTCCTACGAGCAGTACTTC.

This clonotype was counted a few times. The V and J genes are TRBV2 and TRBJ2-5, with TRBD2 matching over 7 bases. Trimming cost V 10 bases and J 2 bases; bases outside gene matches: 7. CDR1 is SNHLY, CDR2 FYNNEI, per germline. The CDR3 length is 13 residues. The CDR3 DNA sequence: TGTGCCACCCAAACGCGGGGGCAAGAGACCCAGTACTTC. It yields the protein CATQTRGQETQYF. Full variable domain (missing parts from reference TRBV2 and TRBJ2-5): EPEVTQTPSHQVTQMGQEVILRCVPISNHLYFYWYRQILGQKVEFLVSFYNNEISEKSEIFDDQFSVERPDGSNFTLKIRSTKLEDSAMYFCATQTRGQETQYFGPGTRLLVL.

The chain uses TRBV12-3 or TRBV12-4 and TRBJ2-2; D may be TRBD2 (6 bases). The CDR3 sequence is 14 residues long. Trimming cost V 7 bases and J 6 bases, with 15 bases left between them. CDR3 coding DNA: TGTGCCAGCACGGGGACTTGGTATTCCGGGGAGCTGTTTTTT. Encoded protein: CASTGTWYSGELFF.